This T cell receptor beta chain was identified during a study of cytomegalovirus exposure and HLA in healthy donors. Study observations and caveats: In a later analysis, at a false discovery rate of 0.05, fewer than 20,000 TCR beta sequences matched HLA alleles. Per a prior analysis, the majority of TCR beta V segments were productive roughly 87% or roughly 30% of the time.

In this sample, this clone turned up a few times. As yet, its antigen is unknown. The CDR3 does not close with the conserved phenylalanine or tryptophan, likely indicating a read error. Because the CDR3's place on the DNA is in doubt, the DNA is left out and the CDR3 is given as listed by TCRdb. Vbeta (60) and Jbeta (13) primers were used in the PCR. Clones were sequenced by immunoSEQ multiplex PCR, and TCRdb holds only the in-frame ones, with some missing. The repertoire consists of 200,000 or so clones, with around 85% occurring once and the leading ten covering 1.5% to 2%. Inclusive of both ends, the CDR3 amounts to 10 amino acids. Germline CDR1 is SGHRS and CDR2 is YFSETQ.

The J gene is TRBJ2-7, the V gene TRBV5-1; the tabulated D call, TRBD1, remains unverified against the DNA. The sequencing input was PBMCs. This sequence was found in a middle-aged man in good health and CMV-seronegative. This CDR3 reads CASSMDRVRG.